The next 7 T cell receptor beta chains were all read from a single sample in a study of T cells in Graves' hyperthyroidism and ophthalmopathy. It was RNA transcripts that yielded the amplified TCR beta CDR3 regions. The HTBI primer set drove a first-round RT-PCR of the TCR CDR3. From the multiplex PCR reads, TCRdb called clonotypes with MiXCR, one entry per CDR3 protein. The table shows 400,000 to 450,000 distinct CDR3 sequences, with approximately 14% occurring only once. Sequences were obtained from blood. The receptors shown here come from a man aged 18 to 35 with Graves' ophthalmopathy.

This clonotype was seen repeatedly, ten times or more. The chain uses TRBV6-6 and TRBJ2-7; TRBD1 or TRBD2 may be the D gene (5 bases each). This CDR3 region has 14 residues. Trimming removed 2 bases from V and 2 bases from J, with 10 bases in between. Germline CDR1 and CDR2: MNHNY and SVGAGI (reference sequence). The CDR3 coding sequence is TGTGCCAGCAGTTACCTCGGGACCACCTACGAGCAGTACTTC. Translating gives CASSYLGTTYEQYF.

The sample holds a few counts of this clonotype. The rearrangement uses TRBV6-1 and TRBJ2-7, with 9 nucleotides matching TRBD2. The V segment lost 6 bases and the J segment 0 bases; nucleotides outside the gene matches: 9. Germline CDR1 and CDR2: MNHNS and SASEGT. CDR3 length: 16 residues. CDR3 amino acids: CASRYRSSGASYEQYF. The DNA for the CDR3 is TGTGCCAGCAGGTATCGCTCTAGCGGGGCCTCCTACGAGCAGTACTTC.

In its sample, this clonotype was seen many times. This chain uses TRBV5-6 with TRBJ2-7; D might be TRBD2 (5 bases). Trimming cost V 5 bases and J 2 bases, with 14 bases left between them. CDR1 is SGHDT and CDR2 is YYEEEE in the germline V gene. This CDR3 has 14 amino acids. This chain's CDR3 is CASRSDPEAYEQYF. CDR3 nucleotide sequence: TGTGCCAGCAGATCGGACCCGGAGGCCTACGAGCAGTACTTC.

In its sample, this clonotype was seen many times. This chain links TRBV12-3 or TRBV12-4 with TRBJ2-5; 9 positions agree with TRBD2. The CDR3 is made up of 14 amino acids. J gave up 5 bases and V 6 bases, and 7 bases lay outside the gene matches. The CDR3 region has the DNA TGTGCCAGCAGGGATAGCGGGAGAGGGGAGACCCAGTACTTC. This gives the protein CASRDSGRGETQYF.

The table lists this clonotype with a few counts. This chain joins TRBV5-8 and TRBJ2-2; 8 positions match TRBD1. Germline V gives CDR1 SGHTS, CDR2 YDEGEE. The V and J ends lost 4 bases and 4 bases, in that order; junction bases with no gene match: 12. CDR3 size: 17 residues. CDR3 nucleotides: TGTGCCAGCAGCGATGACAGGGGCGCCATGGTCACCGGGGAGCTGTTTTTT. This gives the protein CASSDDRGAMVTGELFF.

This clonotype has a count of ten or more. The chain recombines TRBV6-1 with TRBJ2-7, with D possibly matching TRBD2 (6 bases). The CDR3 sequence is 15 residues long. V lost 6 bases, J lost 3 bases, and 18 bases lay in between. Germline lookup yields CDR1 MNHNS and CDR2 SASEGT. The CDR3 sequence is CASRSQTRDFYEQYF. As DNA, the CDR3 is TGTGCCAGCAGGTCCCAAACAAGGGACTTCTACGAGCAGTACTTC.

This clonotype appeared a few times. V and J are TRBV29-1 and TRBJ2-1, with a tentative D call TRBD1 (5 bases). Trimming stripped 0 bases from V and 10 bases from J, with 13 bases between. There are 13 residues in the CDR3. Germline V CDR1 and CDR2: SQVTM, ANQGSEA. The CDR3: CSVEDDRSSEQFF. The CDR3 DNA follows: TGCAGCGTTGAAGATGACAGATCAAGCGAGCAGTTCTTC.